This T cell receptor (beta chain) was obtained from a study of cytomegalovirus exposure and HLA in healthy donors. Germline V gene lookup returns CDR1 MNHEY and CDR2 SMNVEV (reference sequence). This CDR3 comprises 14 residues. V trimming: 6 bases; J trimming: 2 bases; junction bases outside the gene matches: 3. Assay: immunoSEQ multiplex PCR; the TCRdb copy retains only in-frame clones and omits some. Of some 110,000 clones listed, about 87% are singletons. Study outcomes and limitations: First-cohort TCR clusters tended to co-occur in the roughly 120 validation repertoires, a later analysis found. There were 150 to 200 TCR beta chains listed as cytomegalovirus-associated.

Remarks on this clone: Its matching antigen is unknown.

The chain employs TRBV27 and TRBJ1-2; TRBD1 matches 10 bases. The origin of this receptor is a woman aged 18-35 years in good health and CMV-seropositive. Material: PBMCs. The CDR3 DNA is TGTGCCAGCAGGCCGACAGGGGGCAACTATGGCTACACCTTC. Translation: CASRPTGGNYGYTF.